This T cell receptor (beta chain) stems from a study of metastatic and nonmetastatic thyroid tumors. Study-wide context: Malignant thyroid and benign thyroid patients provided blood and tumor or nodule tissue whose repertoires were compared. Study findings and constraints: Reported TCR beta diversity, measured in blood and tumor, was significantly higher for malignant thyroid tumors than for benign nodules.

This CDR3 is 15 amino acids long. Per germline, CDR1 SGHRS and CDR2 YFSETQ. V shed 8 bases and J shed 1 base, with 17 bases lying between them. Notes on this clone: The antigen remains undetermined.

Prior to thyroid surgery, none of the patients had received any treatment. How the authors handled the data: Construction of a distant-metastasis classifier for papillary thyroid cancer relied on CDR3 differences across clinicopathological groups. TCRdb re-analyzed the PCR reads through MiXCR. None of the V and J calls come from the authors' own analysis; TCRdb made them. The profile shows some 13,000 clones, 20% to 25% of them singletons. Input material: adjacent normal tissue. This clonotype originated in a female donor with papillary thyroid cancer or a benign thyroid nodule (not recorded which). Some clones in this sample may be carry-over from other donors' samples. The J gene is TRBJ2-3, the V gene TRBV5-1; D is possibly TRBD2 (6 bases). CDR3 DNA sequence: TGCGCCAGAAGCCCAAGCTGGGAGGGCACAGATACGCAGTATTTT. Amino acids: CARSPSWEGTDTQYF.